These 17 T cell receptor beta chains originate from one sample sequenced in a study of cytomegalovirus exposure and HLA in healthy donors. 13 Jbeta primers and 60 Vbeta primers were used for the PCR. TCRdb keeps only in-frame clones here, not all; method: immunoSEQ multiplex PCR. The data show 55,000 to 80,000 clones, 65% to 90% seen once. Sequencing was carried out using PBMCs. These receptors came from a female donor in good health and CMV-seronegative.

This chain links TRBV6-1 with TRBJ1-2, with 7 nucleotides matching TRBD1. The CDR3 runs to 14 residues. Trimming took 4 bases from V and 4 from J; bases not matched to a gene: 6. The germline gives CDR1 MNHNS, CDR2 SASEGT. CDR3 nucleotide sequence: TGTGCCAGCAGTGGAGCGGGACAGACCTATGGCTACACCTTC. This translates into CASSGAGQTYGYTF.

DNA of the CDR3: TGCGCCAGCAGCCAAGTTGCGGAAGCGAACACCGGGGAGCTGTTTTTT. This translates into CASSQVAEANTGELFF. The chain links TRBV4-3 to TRBJ2-2, with no clear D. Trimming removed 1 base from V and 0 bases from J, with 9 bases in between. This CDR3 has 16 amino acids. In germline, CDR1 is LGHNA, CDR2 YSLEER.

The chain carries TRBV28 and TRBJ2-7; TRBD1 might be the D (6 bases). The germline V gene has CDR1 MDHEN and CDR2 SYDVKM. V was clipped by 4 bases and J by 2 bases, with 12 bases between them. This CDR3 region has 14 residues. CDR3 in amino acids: CASSSPQGTYEQYF. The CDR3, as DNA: TGTGCCAGCAGTTCCCCACAGGGAACCTACGAGCAGTACTTC.

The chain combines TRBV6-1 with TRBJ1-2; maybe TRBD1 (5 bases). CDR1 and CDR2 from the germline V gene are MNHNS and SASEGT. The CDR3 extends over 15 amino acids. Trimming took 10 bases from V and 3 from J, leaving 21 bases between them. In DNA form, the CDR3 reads TGTGCCACCGCCCCGGGGGGAGGACGGGACTATGGCTACACCTTC. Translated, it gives CATAPGGGRDYGYTF.

CDR3 amino acids: CASSEITSFFYEQYF. Written as DNA, the CDR3 is TGTGCCAGCAGTGAAATTACTAGCTTTTTTTACGAGCAGTACTTC. The chain links TRBV2 to TRBJ2-7, with D possibly being TRBD2 (6 bases). V lost 2 bases and J 4 bases, leaving 15 bases between the germline ends. The CDR3 loop spans 15 amino acids. The germline V gene has CDR1 SNHLY and CDR2 FYNNEI.

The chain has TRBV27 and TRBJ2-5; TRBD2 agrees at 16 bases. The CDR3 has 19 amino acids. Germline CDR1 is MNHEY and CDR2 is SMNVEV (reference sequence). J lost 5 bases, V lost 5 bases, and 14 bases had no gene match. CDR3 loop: CASSLSVGLAGGPEETQYF. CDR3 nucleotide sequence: TGTGCCAGCAGTCTCTCGGTGGGACTAGCGGGAGGGCCGGAGGAGACCCAGTACTTC.

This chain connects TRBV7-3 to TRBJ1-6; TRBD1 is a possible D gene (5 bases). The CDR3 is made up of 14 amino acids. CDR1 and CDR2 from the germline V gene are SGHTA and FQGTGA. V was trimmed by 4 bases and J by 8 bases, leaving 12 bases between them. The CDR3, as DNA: TGTGCCAGCAGCTCGGGGGGGTCCGATTCACCCCTCCACTTT. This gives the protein CASSSGGSDSPLHF.

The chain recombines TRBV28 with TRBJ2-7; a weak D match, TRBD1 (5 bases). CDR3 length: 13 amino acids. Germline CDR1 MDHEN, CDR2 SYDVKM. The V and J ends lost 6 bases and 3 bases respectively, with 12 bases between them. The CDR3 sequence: CASRLIGDYEQYF. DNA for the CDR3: TGTGCCAGCAGATTAATAGGGGACTACGAGCAGTACTTC.

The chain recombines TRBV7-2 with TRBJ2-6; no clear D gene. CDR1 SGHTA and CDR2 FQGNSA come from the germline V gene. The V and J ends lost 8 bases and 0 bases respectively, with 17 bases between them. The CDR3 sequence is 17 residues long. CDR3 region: CASVANSMSSGANVLTF. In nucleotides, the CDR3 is TGTGCCAGCGTTGCGAACAGTATGAGCTCTGGGGCCAACGTCCTGACTTTC.

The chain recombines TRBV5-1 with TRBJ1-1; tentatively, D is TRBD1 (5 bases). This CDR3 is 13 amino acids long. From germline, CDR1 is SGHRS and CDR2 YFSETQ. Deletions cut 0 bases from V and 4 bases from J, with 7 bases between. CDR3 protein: CASSLEGATEAFF. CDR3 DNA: TGCGCCAGCAGCTTGGAAGGGGCCACTGAAGCTTTCTTT.

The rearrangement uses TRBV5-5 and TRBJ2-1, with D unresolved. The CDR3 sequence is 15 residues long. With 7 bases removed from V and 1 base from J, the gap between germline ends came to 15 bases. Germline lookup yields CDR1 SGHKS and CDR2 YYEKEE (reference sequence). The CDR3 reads CASGNVDFSYNEQFF. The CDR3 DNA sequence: TGTGCCAGCGGAAATGTCGACTTTTCCTACAATGAGCAGTTCTTC. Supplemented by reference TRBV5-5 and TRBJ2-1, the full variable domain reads DAGVTQSPTHLIKTRGQQVTLRCSPISGHKSVSWYQQVLGQGPQFIFQYYEKEERGRGNFPDRFSARQFPNYSSELNVNALLLGDSALYLCASGNVDFSYNEQFFGPGTRLTVL.

The CDR3 loop reads CASSLAGKETQYF. CDR3 DNA: TGCGCCAGCAGCTTGGCGGGGAAAGAGACCCAGTACTTC. This chain joins TRBV5-1 and TRBJ2-5, with D maybe TRBD2 (5 bases). Trimming cost V 0 bases and J 3 bases, with 6 bases left between them. CDR3 length equals 13 residues. Germline V lookup: CDR1 SGHRS, CDR2 YFSETQ.

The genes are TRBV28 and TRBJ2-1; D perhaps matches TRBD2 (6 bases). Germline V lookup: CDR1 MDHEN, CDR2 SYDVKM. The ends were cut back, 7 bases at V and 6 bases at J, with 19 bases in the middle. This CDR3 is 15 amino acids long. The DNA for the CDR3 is TGTGCCAGCACATCCGGGACTCCGTTGGGCAATGAGCAGTTCTTC. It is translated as CASTSGTPLGNEQFF.

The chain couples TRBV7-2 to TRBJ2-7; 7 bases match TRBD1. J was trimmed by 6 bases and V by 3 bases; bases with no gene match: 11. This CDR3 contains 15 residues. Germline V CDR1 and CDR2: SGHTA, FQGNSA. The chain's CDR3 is CASSFRQGAISEQYF. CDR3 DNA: TGTGCCAGCAGCTTCCGACAGGGTGCAATTTCCGAGCAGTACTTC. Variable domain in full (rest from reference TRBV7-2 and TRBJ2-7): GAGVSQSPSNKVTEKGKDVELRCDPISGHTALYWYRQSLGQGLEFLIYFQGNSAPDKSGLPSDRFSAERTGGSVSTLTIQRTQQEDSAVYLCASSFRQGAISEQYFGPGTRLTVT.

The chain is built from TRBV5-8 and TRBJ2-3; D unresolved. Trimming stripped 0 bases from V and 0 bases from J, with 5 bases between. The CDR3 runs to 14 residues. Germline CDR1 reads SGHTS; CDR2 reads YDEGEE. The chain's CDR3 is CASSLGLSTDTQYF. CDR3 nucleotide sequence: TGTGCCAGCAGCTTGGGACTTAGCACAGATACGCAGTATTTT.

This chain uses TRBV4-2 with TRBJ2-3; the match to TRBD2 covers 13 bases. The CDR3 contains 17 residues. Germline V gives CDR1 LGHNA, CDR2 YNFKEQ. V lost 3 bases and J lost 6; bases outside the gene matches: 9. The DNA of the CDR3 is TGTGCCAGCAGCCAGGGGACTAGCGGGGCTCTCTCTGATACGCAGTATTTT. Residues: CASSQGTSGALSDTQYF.

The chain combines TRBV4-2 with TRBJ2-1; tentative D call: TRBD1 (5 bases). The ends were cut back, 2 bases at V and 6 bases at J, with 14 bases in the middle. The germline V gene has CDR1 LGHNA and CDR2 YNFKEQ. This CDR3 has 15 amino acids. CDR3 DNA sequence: TGTGCCAGCAGCCAATCCATGGGGCAGACCAATGAGCAGTTCTTC. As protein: CASSQSMGQTNEQFF.